The rows below give T cell receptor beta chains drawn from one sample of a study of cytomegalovirus exposure and HLA in healthy donors. Profiling relied on immunoSEQ multiplex PCR, and the TCRdb table lists in-frame clones only, not all of them. The sample lists over 150,000 clones, less than 85% occurring once. The source material was PBMCs. All receptors derive from a man aged 55 to 70 in good health and CMV-seronegative. Both conserved end residues are trimmed from each CDR3. The order of the fields is D gene, V gene, J gene, CDR3 protein. A D gene is named only where the DNA matches it firmly.

D gene: .; V gene: TRBV18; J gene: TRBJ1-4; CDR3 protein: ASSRLRGNNEKLF
D gene: TRBD1; V gene: TRBV19; J gene: TRBJ1-3; CDR3 protein: ASSVDRGRGNTIY
D gene: TRBD1; V gene: TRBV28; J gene: TRBJ1-2; CDR3 protein: ASSLAGGKLRGYT
D gene: .; V gene: TRBV5-1; J gene: TRBJ1-1; CDR3 protein: ASSMGGATSHTEAF
D gene: TRBD2; V gene: TRBV6-5; J gene: TRBJ2-3; CDR3 protein: ASSRTRNADTQY
D gene: TRBD2; V gene: TRBV7-9; J gene: TRBJ2-5; CDR3 protein: ASTATSVETQY
D gene: TRBD1; V gene: TRBV6-5; J gene: TRBJ1-5; CDR3 protein: ASSLGQETDQPQH
D gene: TRBD1; V gene: TRBV19; J gene: TRBJ1-3; CDR3 protein: ASNAGTAGNTIY
D gene: .; V gene: TRBV21-1; J gene: TRBJ1-5; CDR3 protein: ASSRDRGRNNQPQH
D gene: TRBD1; V gene: TRBV6-5; J gene: TRBJ1-6; CDR3 protein: ASSYVQGGDSPLH
D gene: .; V gene: TRBV7-9; J gene: TRBJ2-2; CDR3 protein: ASSPQGTGELF
D gene: .; V gene: TRBV11-3; J gene: TRBJ2-3; CDR3 protein: ASSGGPTDTQY
D gene: TRBD1; V gene: TRBV6-5; J gene: TRBJ2-6; CDR3 protein: ASSSTGTGRNVLT
D gene: .; V gene: TRBV4-1; J gene: TRBJ2-1; CDR3 protein: ASSPGEGFDYNEQF
D gene: .; V gene: TRBV11-2; J gene: .; CDR3 protein: ASSLENTGELF
D gene: TRBD2; V gene: TRBV11-2; J gene: TRBJ2-7; CDR3 protein: ASSQGLAGTYEQY
D gene: TRBD2; V gene: TRBV7-3; J gene: TRBJ2-1; CDR3 protein: ASSSSGGVYNEQF
D gene: TRBD2; V gene: TRBV10-3; J gene: TRBJ2-1; CDR3 protein: AISESVWTSGRTNEQF
D gene: TRBD1; V gene: TRBV18; J gene: TRBJ2-5; CDR3 protein: ASSPGTGGWETQY
D gene: TRBD2; V gene: TRBV10-3; J gene: TRBJ2-4; CDR3 protein: AISESRTSGISDIQY
D gene: .; V gene: TRBV6-5; J gene: TRBJ2-1; CDR3 protein: ASSYSRRPPRDEQF
D gene: .; V gene: TRBV19; J gene: TRBJ1-1; CDR3 protein: ASRSRGSFLNTEAF
D gene: TRBD2; V gene: TRBV14; J gene: TRBJ2-1; CDR3 protein: ASSQDWERDGYNEQF
D gene: TRBD2; V gene: TRBV27; J gene: TRBJ2-5; CDR3 protein: ASSSVGAGGPLETQY
D gene: TRBD1; V gene: TRBV9; J gene: TRBJ2-1; CDR3 protein: ASSVEDRGRDEQF
D gene: TRBD1; V gene: TRBV5-4; J gene: TRBJ1-6; CDR3 protein: ASSEGQGSSPLH
D gene: TRBD1; V gene: TRBV11-3; J gene: TRBJ2-1; CDR3 protein: ASSEQGTEQF
D gene: TRBD1; V gene: TRBV7-2; J gene: TRBJ2-1; CDR3 protein: ASSPETGMVNGEQF
D gene: .; V gene: TRBV7-2; J gene: TRBJ2-5; CDR3 protein: ASSLAQGWETQY
D gene: .; V gene: TRBV9; J gene: TRBJ1-1; CDR3 protein: ASSVAQVTEAF
D gene: TRBD2; V gene: TRBV5-4; J gene: TRBJ2-3; CDR3 protein: ASSGLAFTDTQY
D gene: .; V gene: TRBV5-5; J gene: TRBJ2-5; CDR3 protein: ASSLGGQDQETQY
D gene: .; V gene: TRBV6-4; J gene: TRBJ2-3; CDR3 protein: ASGPGGSTDTQY
D gene: .; V gene: TRBV18; J gene: TRBJ2-3; CDR3 protein: ASSPQGDTQY
D gene: TRBD1; V gene: TRBV13; J gene: TRBJ2-3; CDR3 protein: ASSLAGTVHSTDTQY
D gene: TRBD2; V gene: TRBV11-2; J gene: TRBJ2-2; CDR3 protein: ASSLEGWVAGGHTGELF
D gene: .; V gene: TRBV13; J gene: TRBJ2-1; CDR3 protein: ASSNHRTGGTYNEQF
D gene: TRBD1; V gene: TRBV9; J gene: TRBJ2-2; CDR3 protein: ASSDRDRASTGELF
D gene: .; V gene: TRBV27; J gene: TRBJ2-7; CDR3 protein: ASSLGGPSYEQY
D gene: .; V gene: TRBV4-1; J gene: TRBJ2-1; CDR3 protein: ASSQDRGPGEQF
D gene: TRBD1; V gene: TRBV7-9; J gene: TRBJ2-5; CDR3 protein: ASSDGQGRETQY
D gene: .; V gene: TRBV15; J gene: TRBJ2-1; CDR3 protein: ATSHGSQDNEQF
D gene: .; V gene: TRBV28; J gene: TRBJ1-6; CDR3 protein: ASNWSSYNSPLH
D gene: TRBD1; V gene: TRBV28; J gene: TRBJ1-3; CDR3 protein: ASTLAQGPSGNTIY
D gene: .; V gene: TRBV7-2; J gene: TRBJ2-1; CDR3 protein: ASSLVSGGYNEQF
D gene: .; V gene: TRBV19; J gene: TRBJ1-5; CDR3 protein: ASSKTGGNQPQH
D gene: .; V gene: TRBV10-1; J gene: TRBJ1-1; CDR3 protein: ASTYRKLNTEAF
D gene: .; V gene: TRBV7-2; J gene: TRBJ1-1; CDR3 protein: ASSLQVVRFVSEAF
D gene: TRBD1; V gene: TRBV27; J gene: TRBJ1-4; CDR3 protein: ASRGQGEGEKLF
D gene: TRBD2; V gene: TRBV19; J gene: TRBJ2-5; CDR3 protein: ASSMGKRGFQETQY
D gene: .; V gene: TRBV4-1; J gene: TRBJ1-5; CDR3 protein: ASSQDGSGLDQPQH
D gene: .; V gene: TRBV10-3; J gene: TRBJ1-2; CDR3 protein: AIRGPLSGGYIGYGYT
D gene: TRBD2; V gene: TRBV29-1; J gene: TRBJ2-5; CDR3 protein: SVDGTTIKETQY
D gene: .; V gene: TRBV2; J gene: TRBJ2-3; CDR3 protein: ASLSGSTDTQY